The 25 T cell receptor beta chains listed next were all sequenced from one sample in a study of shared clonotypes between healthy human individuals (TCRdb year 2020). Libraries were made using the immunoSEQ multiplex PCR assay. What TCRdb holds here is the immuneACCESS table cut down to in-frame rearrangements. Part of the clones is not present; checked against another copy, under half of the missing clones reflect an unresolved V gene, and the others are unexplained. The sample table lists millions of clones, roughly 96% of them with a count of one. The ten largest account for 0.1% to 0.15% of the sample. Sample: naive CD4+ T cells sorted from blood. The sample's cell subset or site label is to be understood as: CD45RA+ positively selected. The receptors were sampled from a man aged 18 to 29 in good health.

The rearrangement uses TRBV7-9 and TRBJ2-5, with TRBD2 matching over 11 bases. The CDR3 runs 16 residues. Germline-derived CDR1 and CDR2 are SEHNR and FQNEAQ (reference sequence). V was clipped by 2 bases and J by 1 base; unmatched bases: 3. The CDR3 DNA reads as TGTGCCAGCAGCTTAAGTAGCGGGAGGGCCCAAGAGACCCAGTACTTC. Translated, it gives CASSLSSGRAQETQYF.

The rearrangement uses TRBV6-5 and TRBJ2-7; 8 bases map to TRBD2. This CDR3 is built from 15 residues. From germline, CDR1 is MNHEY and CDR2 SVGAGI. The V gene end was trimmed by 5 bases and the J gene end by 6 bases; junction bases not matched to a gene: 12. CDR3 nucleotide sequence: TGTGCCAGCAGTGCAGAGTCGGGGGGGCCGGTCGAGCAGTACTTC. It is translated as CASSAESGGPVEQYF.

This rearrangement joins TRBV10-2 to TRBJ2-7; TRBD2 matches at 13 bases. The V segment lost 4 bases and the J segment 0 bases; nucleotides outside the gene matches: 18. The CDR3 is 21 residues long. Germline V lookup: CDR1 WSHSY, CDR2 SAAADI. This CDR3 is CASSVGSEGLAGVYSSYEQYF. The CDR3 DNA sequence: TGCGCCAGCAGTGTCGGCAGCGAAGGACTAGCGGGAGTCTACAGCTCCTACGAGCAGTACTTC.

The chain employs TRBV2 and TRBJ2-2; D ambiguous. The CDR3 sequence is 13 residues long. V shed 3 bases and J shed 5 bases, with 7 bases lying between them. Germline CDR1 is SNHLY and CDR2 is FYNNEI. CDR3 residues: CASSDLRTGELFF. The CDR3 DNA reads TGTGCCAGCAGTGACCTCCGGACCGGGGAGCTGTTTTTT.

This rearrangement joins TRBV30 to TRBJ1-4; 7 bases align to TRBD1. This CDR3 has 13 amino acids. From germline, CDR1 is GTSNPN and CDR2 SVGIG (reference sequence). CDR3 in amino acids: CAGADRVGEKLFF. DNA of the CDR3: TGTGCTGGCGCTGACAGGGTGGGCGAAAAACTGTTTTTT.

The table lists this clone with a count of one. This chain uses TRBV11-2 with TRBJ1-5; 7 nucleotides agree with TRBD1. Germline V gene data show CDR1 as SGHAT and CDR2 as FQNNGV. V trimming: 5 bases; J trimming: 2 bases; junction bases outside the gene matches: 9. The CDR3 runs 16 residues. CDR3 DNA: TGTGCCAGCAGCCCAACAGGGGAGGTCGGCAATCAGCCCCAGCATTTT. Translation gives CASSPTGEVGNQPQHF.

This chain joins TRBV6-5 and TRBJ1-4; 7 positions agree with TRBD1. The CDR3 runs 15 residues. J was trimmed by 3 bases and V by 4 bases; bases with no gene match: 5. In germline, CDR1 is MNHEY, CDR2 SVGAGI. The CDR3 DNA reads TGTGCCAGCAGTTCGACAGGGTCCTCTAATGAAAAACTGTTTTTT. Amino acid sequence: CASSSTGSSNEKLFF.

This clone was picked up one time. V is TRBV6-5 and J is TRBJ1-5; perhaps TRBD1 as D (6 bases). The CDR3 consists of 14 residues. The V end lost 6 bases, the J end lost 6 bases, and 15 bases lay between the germline ends. Per germline, CDR1 MNHEY and CDR2 SVGAGI. CDR3 residues: CASSPDSGGQPQHF. The CDR3 nucleotides are TGTGCCAGCAGCCCGGACAGCGGAGGTCAGCCCCAGCATTTT.

This chain joins TRBV27 and TRBJ2-7; the D gene is possibly TRBD2 (6 bases). The CDR3 loop spans 15 amino acids. Trimming took 4 bases from V and 5 from J, leaving 18 bases between them. The germline CDR1 and CDR2 sequences are MNHEY and SMNVEV (reference sequence). The CDR3 loop reads CASSSTNGGGDEQYF. The CDR3 DNA reads TGTGCCAGCAGTTCAACCAACGGGGGAGGCGACGAGCAGTACTTC.

This chain connects TRBV25-1 to TRBJ1-4; no firm D call. The V end lost 4 bases, the J end lost 7 bases, and 10 bases lay between the germline ends. Looked up from germline, CDR1 is MGHDK and CDR2 is SYGVNS. The CDR3 length is 13 residues. This chain's CDR3 is CASSVPMVEKLFF. In DNA, the CDR3 is TGTGCCAGCAGTGTGCCGATGGTTGAAAAACTGTTTTTT.

This chain uses TRBV30 with TRBJ1-2, with D maybe TRBD1 (6 bases). Trimming removed 0 bases at V and 10 bases at J, with 15 bases between. Germline CDR1 is GTSNPN and CDR2 is SVGIG (reference sequence). This CDR3 is 13 amino acids long. The CDR3: CAWSVRQERPYTF. CDR3 bases: TGTGCCTGGAGTGTCAGACAGGAGCGTCCCTACACCTTC.

The rearrangement joins TRBV30 to TRBJ1-3; D is possibly TRBD1 (5 bases). Germline CDR1 reads GTSNPN; CDR2 reads SVGIG (reference sequence). The CDR3 spans 15 residues. The germline V and J ends were trimmed by 2 bases and 0 bases, with 11 bases remaining between them. CDR3 in DNA: TGTGCCTGGAGTCCCAAGGGGAGCTCTGGAAACACCATATATTTT. Protein: CAWSPKGSSGNTIYF.

The chain is built from TRBV10-1 and TRBJ2-3; 7 bases line up with TRBD2. The junction had 8 bases not matched to a gene; V was cut back by 0 bases and J by 5 bases. Germline CDR1 is WNHNN and CDR2 is SYGVQD (reference sequence). The CDR3 runs to 16 residues. DNA for the CDR3: TGCGCCAGCAGTGAGTCTGTCGGGGGGATCGGAGATACGCAGTATTTT. This codes for CASSESVGGIGDTQYF.

The chain joins TRBV7-8 to TRBJ2-7, with 16 bases lining up with TRBD2. The germline gives CDR1 SGHVS, CDR2 FQNEAQ. Trimming removed 5 bases from V and 2 bases from J; junction bases left unmatched: 6. The CDR3 length is 17 residues. The CDR3 DNA follows: TGTGCCAGCAGCCTGGGACTAGCGGGGGGGCGGCCCTACGAGCAGTACTTC. This codes for CASSLGLAGGRPYEQYF.

The chain uses TRBV18 and TRBJ2-2; D might be TRBD2 (5 bases). V was cut by 10 bases and J by 0 bases, with 9 bases left in between. Germline loops: CDR1 KGHSH, CDR2 LQKENI. The CDR3 has 13 residues. The CDR3 loop is CATPGANTGELFF. DNA of the CDR3: TGTGCCACTCCCGGGGCGAACACCGGGGAGCTGTTTTTT.

This chain joins TRBV28 and TRBJ2-3; 11 bases line up with TRBD2. V was clipped by 6 bases and J by 5 bases; unmatched bases: 4. Germline values: CDR1 MDHEN, CDR2 SYDVKM. This CDR3 has 14 residues. The CDR3 sequence: CASRGSGGVDTQYF. CDR3 nucleotide sequence: TGTGCCAGCAGGGGTAGCGGGGGGGTAGATACGCAGTATTTT.

J is TRBJ2-4 and V is TRBV28; D gene uncertain. CDR3 length: 11 amino acids. Trimming cost V 5 bases and J 9 bases, with 8 bases left between them. In germline, CDR1 is MDHEN, CDR2 SYDVKM. This CDR3 is CASSPGPIQYF. Written as DNA, the CDR3 is TGTGCCAGCAGTCCCGGACCCATTCAGTACTTC.

This chain links TRBV6-5 with TRBJ1-1; D is undetermined. Germline V CDR1 and CDR2: MNHEY, SVGAGI. V lost 2 bases and J 1 base, leaving 8 bases between the germline ends. The CDR3 is 14 residues long. For the CDR3, the DNA is TGTGCCAGCAGTTACCAGGCAGGGAACACTGAAGCTTTCTTT. Translating gives CASSYQAGNTEAFF.

The chain has TRBV7-8 and TRBJ2-7, with TRBD2 matching 7 bases. The trim removed 0 bases at V and 1 base at J, leaving 3 bases unmatched. The CDR3 extends over 15 amino acids. Germline V gene lookup returns CDR1 SGHVS and CDR2 FQNEAQ. The CDR3 loop reads CASSLAGLNSYEQYF. The CDR3 DNA is TGTGCCAGCAGCTTAGCGGGACTAAATTCCTACGAGCAGTACTTC.

The V and J genes are TRBV18 and TRBJ1-1, with D possibly being TRBD1 (5 bases). Germline V gene lookup returns CDR1 KGHSH and CDR2 LQKENI. Trimming took off 6 bases at V and 7 bases at J, with 21 bases between the two ends. The CDR3 totals 15 residues. The CDR3 is CASSPLAGVPYEAFF. DNA for the CDR3: TGTGCCAGCTCTCCTCTAGCGGGGGTGCCGTATGAAGCTTTCTTT.

The J gene is TRBJ2-3, the V gene TRBV5-1; 10 nucleotides agree with TRBD2. After removal of 2 bases from V and 1 base from J, the junction contained 4 bases not matched to a gene. The CDR3 is 16 amino acids. The germline V gene has CDR1 SGHRS and CDR2 YFSETQ. CDR3 sequence (DNA): TGCGCCAGCAGCTTCGAAGGACTAGCGGGCACAGATACGCAGTATTTT. Amino acids: CASSFEGLAGTDTQYF.

DNA of the CDR3: TGTGCCAGCTCACCAGGGGATGACGAGCAGTACTTC. Translating gives CASSPGDDEQYF. The chain has TRBV18 and TRBJ2-7; D not certain. V lost 2 bases and J 5 bases, leaving 7 bases between the germline ends. The CDR3 runs to 12 residues. From germline, CDR1 is KGHSH and CDR2 LQKENI.

The chain recombines TRBV11-1 with TRBJ1-5; D is uncertain. The CDR3 consists of 13 residues. Trimming pared 5 bases from V and 6 bases from J, leaving 11 bases between. Per germline, CDR1 SGHAT and CDR2 FQDESV (reference sequence). The CDR3 bases are TGTGCCAGCAGCCAGGCGGTCAGTCAGCCCCAGCATTTT. Translating it yields CASSQAVSQPQHF.

This chain joins TRBV4-1 and TRBJ2-2; 8 bases map to TRBD2. Germline V CDR1 and CDR2: MGHRA, YSYEKL. Losses at the gene ends were 2 bases for V and 1 base for J; bases not matched to a gene: 3. This CDR3 has 16 residues. Here the CDR3 reads CASSQISGRNTGELFF. The CDR3 nucleotides are TGCGCCAGCAGCCAAATCAGCGGGAGGAACACCGGGGAGCTGTTTTTT.

This chain joins TRBV11-2 and TRBJ2-7, with 10 bases identical to TRBD2. Germline CDR1 is SGHAT and CDR2 is FQNNGV. The CDR3 loop spans 15 amino acids. V was pared by 0 bases and J by 1 base, with 0 bases of the junction left unmatched. The CDR3 bases are TGTGCCAGCAGCTTAGAGACTAGCGGGTCCTACGAGCAGTACTTC. This encodes CASSLETSGSYEQYF. The full variable domain, in which reference TRBV11-2 and TRBJ2-7 provide the parts outside the CDR3, is EAGVAQSPRYKIIEKRQSVAFWCNPISGHATLYWYQQILGQGPKLLIQFQNNGVVDDSQLPKDRFSAERLKGVDSTLKIQPAKLEDSAVYLCASSLETSGSYEQYFGPGTRLTVT.